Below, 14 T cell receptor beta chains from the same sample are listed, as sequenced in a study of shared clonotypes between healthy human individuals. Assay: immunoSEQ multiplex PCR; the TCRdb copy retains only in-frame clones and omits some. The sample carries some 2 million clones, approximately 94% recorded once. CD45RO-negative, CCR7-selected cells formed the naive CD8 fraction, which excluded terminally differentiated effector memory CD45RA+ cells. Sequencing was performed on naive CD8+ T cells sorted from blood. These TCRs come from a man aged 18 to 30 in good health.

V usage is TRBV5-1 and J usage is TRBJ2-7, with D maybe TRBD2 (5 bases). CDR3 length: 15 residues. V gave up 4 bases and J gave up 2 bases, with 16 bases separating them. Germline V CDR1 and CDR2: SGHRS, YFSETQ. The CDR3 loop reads CASSPFPDGAYEQYF. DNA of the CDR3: TGCGCCAGCAGCCCCTTTCCCGACGGGGCCTACGAGCAGTACTTC.

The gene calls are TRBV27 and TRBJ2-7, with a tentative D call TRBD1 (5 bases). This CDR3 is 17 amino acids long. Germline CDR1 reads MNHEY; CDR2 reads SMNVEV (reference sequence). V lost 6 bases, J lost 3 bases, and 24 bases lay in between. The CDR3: CASRGRNPRIPFYEQYF. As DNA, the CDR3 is TGTGCCAGCAGGGGGCGAAATCCCCGCATCCCCTTCTACGAGCAGTACTTC.

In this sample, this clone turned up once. CDR3 protein: CAIKLAGSYEQYF. CDR3 DNA sequence: TGTGCCATCAAACTAGCGGGGAGCTACGAGCAGTACTTC. The J gene is TRBJ2-7, the V gene TRBV10-3; TRBD2 matches at 10 bases. Germline CDR1 ENHRY, CDR2 SYGVKD. This CDR3 is 13 amino acids long. V lost 7 bases, J lost 3 bases, and 3 bases stayed unmatched.

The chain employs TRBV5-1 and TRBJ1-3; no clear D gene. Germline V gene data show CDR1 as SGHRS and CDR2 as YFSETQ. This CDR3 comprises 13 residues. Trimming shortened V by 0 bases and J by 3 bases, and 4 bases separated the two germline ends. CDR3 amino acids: CASSLDFGNTIYF. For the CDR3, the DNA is TGCGCCAGCAGCTTGGATTTTGGAAACACCATATATTTT.

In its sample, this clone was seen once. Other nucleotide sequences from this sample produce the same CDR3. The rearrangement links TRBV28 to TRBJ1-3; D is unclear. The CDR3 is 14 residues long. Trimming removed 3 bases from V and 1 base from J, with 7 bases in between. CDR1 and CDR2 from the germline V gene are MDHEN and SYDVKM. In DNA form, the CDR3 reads TGTGCCAGCAGTTTGTCGCTTTCTGGAAACACCATATATTTT. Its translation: CASSLSLSGNTIYF.

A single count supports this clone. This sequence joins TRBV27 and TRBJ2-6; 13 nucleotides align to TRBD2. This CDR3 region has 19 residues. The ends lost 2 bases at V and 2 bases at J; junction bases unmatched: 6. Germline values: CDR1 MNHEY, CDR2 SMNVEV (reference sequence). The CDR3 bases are TGTGCCAGCAGTTTAGAACTAGCGGGAGGGACGGCTGGGGCCAACGTCCTGACTTTC. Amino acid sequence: CASSLELAGGTAGANVLTF.

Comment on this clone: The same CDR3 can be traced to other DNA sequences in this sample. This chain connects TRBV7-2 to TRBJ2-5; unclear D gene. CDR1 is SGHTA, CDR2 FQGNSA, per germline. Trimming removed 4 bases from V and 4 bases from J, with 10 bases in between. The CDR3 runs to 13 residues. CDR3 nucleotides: TGTGCCAGCAGCTCCCCACTTCGAGAGACCCAGTACTTC. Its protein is CASSSPLRETQYF.

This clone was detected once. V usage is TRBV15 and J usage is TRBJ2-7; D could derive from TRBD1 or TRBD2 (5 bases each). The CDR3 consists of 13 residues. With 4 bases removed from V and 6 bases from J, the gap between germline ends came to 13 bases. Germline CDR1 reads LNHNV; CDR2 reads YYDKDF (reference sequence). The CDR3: CATSKGHGGEQYF. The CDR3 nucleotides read TGTGCCACCAGCAAAGGACATGGGGGCGAGCAGTACTTC.

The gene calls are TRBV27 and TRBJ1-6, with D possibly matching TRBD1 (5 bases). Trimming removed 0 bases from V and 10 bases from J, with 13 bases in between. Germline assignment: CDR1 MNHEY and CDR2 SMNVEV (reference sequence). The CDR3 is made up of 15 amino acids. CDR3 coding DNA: TGTGCCAGCAGTTTATCGGTGGGTTGGGGCTCACCCCTCCACTTT. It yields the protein CASSLSVGWGSPLHF.

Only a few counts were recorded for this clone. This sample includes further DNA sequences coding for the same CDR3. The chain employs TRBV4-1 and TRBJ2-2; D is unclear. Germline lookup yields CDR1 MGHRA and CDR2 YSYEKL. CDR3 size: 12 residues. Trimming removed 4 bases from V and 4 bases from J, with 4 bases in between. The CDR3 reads CASSLRTGELFF. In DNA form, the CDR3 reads TGCGCCAGCAGCCTCCGCACCGGGGAGCTGTTTTTT.

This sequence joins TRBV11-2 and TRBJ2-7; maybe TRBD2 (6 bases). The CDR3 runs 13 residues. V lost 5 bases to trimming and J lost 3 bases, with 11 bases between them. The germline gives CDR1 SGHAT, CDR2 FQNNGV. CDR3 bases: TGTGCCAGCAGCCGAGGGACTGTCTACGAGCAGTACTTC. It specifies CASSRGTVYEQYF.

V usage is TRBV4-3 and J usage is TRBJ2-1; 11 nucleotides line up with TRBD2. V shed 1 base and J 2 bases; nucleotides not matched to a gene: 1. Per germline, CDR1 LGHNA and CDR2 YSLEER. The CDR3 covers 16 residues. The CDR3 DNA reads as TGCGCCAGCAGCCAAGTAGCGGGAGGGACCTACAATGAGCAGTTCTTC. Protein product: CASSQVAGGTYNEQFF.

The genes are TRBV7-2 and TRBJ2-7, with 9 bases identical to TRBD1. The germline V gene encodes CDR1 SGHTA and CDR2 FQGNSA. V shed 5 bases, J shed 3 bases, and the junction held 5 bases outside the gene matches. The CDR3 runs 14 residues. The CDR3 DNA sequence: TGTGCCAGCAGCCCTTGGACAGGGGACTACGAGCAGTACTTC. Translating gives CASSPWTGDYEQYF.

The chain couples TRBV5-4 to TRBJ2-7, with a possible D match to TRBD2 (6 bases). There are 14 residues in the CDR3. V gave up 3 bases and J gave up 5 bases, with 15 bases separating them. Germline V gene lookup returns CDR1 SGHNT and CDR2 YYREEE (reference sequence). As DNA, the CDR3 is TGTGCCAGCAGCTCCGGGGGACTCCTAGACGAGCAGTACTTC. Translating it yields CASSSGGLLDEQYF.